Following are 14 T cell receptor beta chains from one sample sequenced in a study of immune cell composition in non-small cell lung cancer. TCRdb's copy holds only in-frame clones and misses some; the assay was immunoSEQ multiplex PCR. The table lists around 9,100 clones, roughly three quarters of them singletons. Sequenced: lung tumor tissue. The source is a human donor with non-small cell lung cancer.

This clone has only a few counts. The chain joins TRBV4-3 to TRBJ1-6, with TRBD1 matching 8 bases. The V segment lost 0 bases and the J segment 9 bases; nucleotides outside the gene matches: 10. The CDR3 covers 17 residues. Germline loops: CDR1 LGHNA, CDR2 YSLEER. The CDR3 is CASSQDVPGGSGSPLHF. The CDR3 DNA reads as TGCGCCAGCAGCCAAGATGTCCCAGGGGGCAGTGGTTCACCCCTCCACTTT.

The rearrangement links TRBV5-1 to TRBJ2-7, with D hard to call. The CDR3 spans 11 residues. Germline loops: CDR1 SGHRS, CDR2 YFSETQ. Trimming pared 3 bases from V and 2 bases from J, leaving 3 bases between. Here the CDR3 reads CASSSTYEQYF. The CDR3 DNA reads TGCGCCAGCAGCTCCACCTACGAGCAGTACTTC.

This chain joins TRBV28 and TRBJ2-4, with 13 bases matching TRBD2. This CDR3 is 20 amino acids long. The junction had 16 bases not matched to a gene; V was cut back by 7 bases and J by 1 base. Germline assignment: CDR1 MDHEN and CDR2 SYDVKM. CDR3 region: CASTFRVRTSGGEAKNIQYF. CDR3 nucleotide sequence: TGTGCCAGCACCTTCCGGGTTCGGACTAGCGGGGGAGAGGCCAAAAACATTCAGTACTTC.

CDR3 coding DNA: TGCGCCAGCAGCCAAGATGCCCGGACAGACTATGGCTACACCTTC. Its protein product is CASSQDARTDYGYTF. This chain connects TRBV4-3 to TRBJ1-2; a weak D match, TRBD1 (6 bases). Germline V gene data show CDR1 as LGHNA and CDR2 as YSLEER. The CDR3 is 15 residues long. Trimming cost V 0 bases and J 3 bases, with 11 bases left between them.

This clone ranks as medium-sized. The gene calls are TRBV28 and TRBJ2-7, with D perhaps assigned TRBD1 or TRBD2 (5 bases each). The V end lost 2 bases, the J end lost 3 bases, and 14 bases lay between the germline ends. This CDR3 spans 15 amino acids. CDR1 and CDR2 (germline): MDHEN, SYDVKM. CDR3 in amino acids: CASSLRRVRGYEQYF. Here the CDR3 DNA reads TGTGCCAGCAGTTTACGGAGAGTGAGGGGCTACGAGCAGTACTTC.

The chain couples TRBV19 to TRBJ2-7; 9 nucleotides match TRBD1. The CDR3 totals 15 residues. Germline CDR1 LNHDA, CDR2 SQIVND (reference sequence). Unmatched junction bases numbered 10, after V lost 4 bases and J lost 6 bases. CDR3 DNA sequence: TGTGCCAGTAGTAGGACAGGGGCAGCTACGGTCGAGCAGTACTTC. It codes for CASSRTGAATVEQYF.

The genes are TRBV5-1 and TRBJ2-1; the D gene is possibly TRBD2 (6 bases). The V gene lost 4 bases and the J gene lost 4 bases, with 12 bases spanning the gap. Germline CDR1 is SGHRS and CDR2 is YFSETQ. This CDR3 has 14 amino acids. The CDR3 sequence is CASSPGEQYNEQFF. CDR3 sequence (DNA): TGCGCCAGCAGCCCGGGGGAACAGTACAATGAGCAGTTCTTC. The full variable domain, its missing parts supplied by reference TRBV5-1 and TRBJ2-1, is KAGVTQTPRYLIKTRGQQVTLSCSPISGHRSVSWYQQTPGQGLQFLFEYFSETQRNKGNFPGRFSGRQFSNSRSEMNVSTLELGDSALYLCASSPGEQYNEQFFGPGTRLTVL.

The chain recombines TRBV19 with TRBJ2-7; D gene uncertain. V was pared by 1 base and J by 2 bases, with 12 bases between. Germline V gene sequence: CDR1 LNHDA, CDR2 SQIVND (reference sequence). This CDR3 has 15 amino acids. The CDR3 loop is CASSIAGYSAYEQYF. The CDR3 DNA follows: TGTGCCAGTAGTATAGCCGGGTACAGCGCCTACGAGCAGTACTTC.

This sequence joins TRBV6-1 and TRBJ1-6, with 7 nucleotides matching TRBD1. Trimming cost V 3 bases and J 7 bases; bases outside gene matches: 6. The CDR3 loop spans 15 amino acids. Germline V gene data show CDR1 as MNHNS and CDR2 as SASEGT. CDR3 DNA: TGTGCCAGCAGTGAGCGACAGGGTTTGAATTCACCCCTCCACTTT. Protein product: CASSERQGLNSPLHF.

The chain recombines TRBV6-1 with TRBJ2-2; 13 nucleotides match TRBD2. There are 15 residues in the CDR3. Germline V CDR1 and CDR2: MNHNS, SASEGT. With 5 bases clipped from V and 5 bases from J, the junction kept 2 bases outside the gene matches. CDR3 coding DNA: TGTGCCAGCAGTCTGGGACTAGCGGGGACCGGGGAGCTGTTTTTT. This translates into CASSLGLAGTGELFF.

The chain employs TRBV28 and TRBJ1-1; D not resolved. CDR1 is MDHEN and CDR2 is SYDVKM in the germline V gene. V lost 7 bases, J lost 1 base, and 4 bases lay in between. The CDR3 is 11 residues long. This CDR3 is CASKGNTEAFF. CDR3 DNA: TGTGCCAGCAAGGGGAACACTGAAGCTTTCTTT.

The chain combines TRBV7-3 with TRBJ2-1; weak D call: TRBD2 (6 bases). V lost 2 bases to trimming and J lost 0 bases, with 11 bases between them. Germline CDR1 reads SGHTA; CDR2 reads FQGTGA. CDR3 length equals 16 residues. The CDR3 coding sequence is TGTGCCAGCAGCTTAGTCGGGGGAAGCTCCTACAATGAGCAGTTCTTC. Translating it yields CASSLVGGSSYNEQFF. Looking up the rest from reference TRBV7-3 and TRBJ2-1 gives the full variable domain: GAGVSQTPSNKVTEKGKYVELRCDPISGHTALYWYRQSLGQGPEFLIYFQGTGAADDSGLPNDRFFAVRPEGSVSTLKIQRTERGDSAVYLCASSLVGGSSYNEQFFGPGTRLTVL.

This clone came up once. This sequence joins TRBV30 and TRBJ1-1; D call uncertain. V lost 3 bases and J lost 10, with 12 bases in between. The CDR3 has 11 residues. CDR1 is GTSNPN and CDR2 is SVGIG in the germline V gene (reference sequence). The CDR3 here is CAWSVKSVAFF. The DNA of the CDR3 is TGTGCCTGGAGCGTAAAGTCGGTAGCTTTCTTT.

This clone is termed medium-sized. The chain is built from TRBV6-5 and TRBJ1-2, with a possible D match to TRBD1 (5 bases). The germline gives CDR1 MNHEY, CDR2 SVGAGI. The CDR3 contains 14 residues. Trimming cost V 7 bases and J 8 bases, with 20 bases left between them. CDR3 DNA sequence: TGTGCCAGCACCGGGGGGGGGAAGGACAACGGCTACACCTTC. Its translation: CASTGGGKDNGYTF.